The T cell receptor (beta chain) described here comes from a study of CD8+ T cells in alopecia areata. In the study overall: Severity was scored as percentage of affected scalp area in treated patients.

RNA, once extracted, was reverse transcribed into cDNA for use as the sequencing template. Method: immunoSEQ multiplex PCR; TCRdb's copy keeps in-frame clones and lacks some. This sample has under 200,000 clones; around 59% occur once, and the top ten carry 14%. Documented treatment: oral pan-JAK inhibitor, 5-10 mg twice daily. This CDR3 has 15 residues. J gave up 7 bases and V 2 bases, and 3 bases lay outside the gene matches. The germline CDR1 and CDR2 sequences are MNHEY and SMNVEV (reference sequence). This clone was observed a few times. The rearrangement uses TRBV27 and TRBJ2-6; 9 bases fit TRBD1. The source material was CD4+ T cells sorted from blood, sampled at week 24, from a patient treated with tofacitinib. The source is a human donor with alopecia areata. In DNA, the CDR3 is TGTGCCAGCAGTTTAGGACAGGGGATCGCCAACGTCCTGACTTTC. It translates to CASSLGQGIANVLTF.